These T cell receptor beta chains were read from a single sample in a study of early T cells in non-severe SARS-CoV-2 infection. TCRdb passed the 5' RACE reads through MiXCR, listing each CDR3 protein once. The table records under 70,000 distinct CDR3 sequences, more than 4% of them present only once. The specimen was whole blood. The source is an adult who was a healthcare worker with PCR-confirmed SARS-CoV-2 infection or an uninfected control (not recorded which). Both conserved end residues are part of each CDR3.

j_call v_call cdr3_aa
TRBJ2-7 TRBV6-6 CASSYSGVIVF
TRBJ2-7 TRBV6-2/TRBV6-3 CASSYEGRIYEQYF
TRBJ2-3 TRBV18 CASSPPSSTDTQYF
TRBJ2-3 TRBV20-1 CSARGATSPSTDTQYF
TRBJ2-2 TRBV4-3 CASSQGTGFTGELFF
TRBJ2-7 TRBV30 CAWSPYNGGSGRYRSYEQYF
TRBJ2-3 TRBV19 CATVGDTQYF
TRBJ2-3 TRBV7-8 CASSFLSDTQYF
TRBJ2-1 TRBV3-1 CASSQVGHSSYNEQFF
TRBJ2-7 TRBV20-1 CSARLEGVSYEQYF
TRBJ1-2 TRBV5-1 CASSLEGGPNYGYTF
TRBJ2-4 TRBV27 CASSFRYQGAKNIQYF
TRBJ1-2 TRBV6-5 CASSYTREGYGYTF
TRBJ2-7 TRBV20-1 CSASSRALLSYEQYF
TRBJ2-7 TRBV4-2 CASSPHSSGSYEQYF
TRBJ2-2 TRBV7-9 CASSPLTSGRALNTGELFF
TRBJ2-2 TRBV5-1 CASSPGTFNTGELFF
TRBJ2-1 TRBV20-1 CSAREGGGTYNEQFF
TRBJ2-7 TRBV20-1 CSARGRLARYEQYF
TRBJ2-1 TRBV27 CASSLYSGGDEQFF
TRBJ1-5 TRBV29-1 CSVEIRRQPQHF
TRBJ2-3 TRBV3-1 CASSLGLAGDTDTQYF
TRBJ1-2 TRBV7-2 CADGQGAILLYGYTF
TRBJ2-7 TRBV29-1 CSVVTEDSYEQYF
TRBJ2-7 TRBV6-6 CASSPSPLAGGEQYF
TRBJ2-3 TRBV5-1 CASSLEYADTQYF
TRBJ2-3 TRBV18 CASSSREGQLGADTQYF
TRBJ2-3 TRBV14 CASSHLSGQGADTQYF
TRBJ2-2 TRBV29-1 CSVGSGSNTGELFF
TRBJ2-7 TRBV7-2 CASSLVSWEQYF
TRBJ2-2 TRBV10-3 CAIRMDRGESTGELFF
TRBJ1-5 TRBV5-1 CASSTDTDQPQHF
TRBJ2-7 TRBV20-1 CSATPGAGPEYEQYF
TRBJ2-7 TRBV6-2/TRBV6-3 CASSYDRFYEQYF
TRBJ2-3 TRBV20-1 CSAEPRDRATDTQYF
TRBJ2-5 TRBV10-3 CAISGAGGGSETQYF
TRBJ2-3 TRBV2 CASSGGLAGEPDTQYF
TRBJ2-7 TRBV7-2 CASSQNRGGEQYF
TRBJ2-7 TRBV3-1 CASSQVMGEQYF
TRBJ2-1 TRBV4-2 CASSQELAGRYSEQFF
TRBJ2-2 TRBV11-2 CASRPSLRAGELFF
TRBJ2-1 TRBV9 CASSVTTLSSYNEQFF
TRBJ1-2 TRBV6-1 CASSLPGTRGYTF
TRBJ2-7 TRBV20-1 CSARALAVSSYEQYF
TRBJ2-3 TRBV3-1 CASSQDISTDTQYF
TRBJ2-5 TRBV7-8 CASTLLGGRETQYF
TRBJ2-1 TRBV7-9 CASSVASVRTAQFF
TRBJ2-7 TRBV9 CASSVGLAGAYEQYF
TRBJ1-1 TRBV18 CASSPTARDTEAFF
TRBJ2-1 TRBV11-2 CASSDSSSYNEQFF
TRBJ2-5 TRBV20-1 CSARGNYPGETQYF
TRBJ2-7 TRBV10-3 CAISEPRTYEQYF
TRBJ2-7 TRBV5-4 CASSRPGTGAHEQYF
TRBJ1-2 TRBV20-1 CSAFRRPGYTF
TRBJ1-1 TRBV10-3 CAISEPRTDEAFF